This is a list of T cell receptor beta chains from one sample in a study of blood T cell repertoires in COVID-19. Generated by immunoSEQ multiplex PCR, the TCRdb table keeps only in-frame clones and is missing some. Of a few hundred thousand clones in the sample, around 89% were seen once. Input material: peripheral blood. These receptors came from a man aged 30-40 years with acute or convalescent COVID-19. Both conserved end residues are part of each CDR3. A D gene is named only where the DNA matches it firmly. Part of the rows lack a size; the others show once, few, many or a class for expanded clones.

clone size | D gene | J gene | V gene | CDR3 protein | CDR3 DNA
NA | NA | TRBJ2-3 | TRBV27 | CASANGGVVDTQYF | TGTGCCAGCGCCAACGGGGGAGTGGTAGATACGCAGTATTTT
NA | TRBD1 | TRBJ1-1 | TRBV18 | CASSPGQGGEAFF | TGTGCCAGCTCACCGGGACAGGGGGGTGAAGCTTTCTTT
NA | TRBD2 | TRBJ2-1 | TRBV19 | CASKETSLSSYNEQFF | TGTGCCAGTAAGGAGACTAGCCTAAGCTCCTACAATGAGCAGTTCTTC
NA | TRBD1 | TRBJ2-5 | TRBV27 | CASSSATGVETQYF | TGTGCCAGCAGTTCAGCCACAGGGGTAGAGACCCAGTACTTC
once | TRBD1 | TRBJ2-7 | TRBV4-1 | CASSDRVGSYEQYF | TGCGCCAGCAGCGACAGGGTCGGGTCCTACGAGCAGTACTTC
NA | NA | TRBJ2-7 | TRBV6-5 | CASRFQGNAYEQYF | TGTGCCAGCAGGTTCCAGGGTAACGCCTACGAGCAGTACTTC
NA | TRBD2 | TRBJ2-7 | TRBV25-1 | CASSDYRGRIYEQYF | TGTGCCAGCAGTGACTACCGCGGGAGGATCTACGAGCAGTACTTC
NA | NA | TRBJ2-3 | TRBV6-2/TRBV6-3 | CASSYSASYTDTQYF | TGTGCCAGCAGTTACTCCGCTTCCTACACAGATACGCAGTATTTT
NA | TRBD2 | TRBJ2-3 | TRBV10-3 | CAISKSGGVPDTQYF | TGTGCCATCAGTAAAAGCGGGGGGGTGCCAGATACGCAGTATTTT
NA | NA | TRBJ1-4 | TRBV3-1/TRBV3-2 | CASSQGQGEKLFF | TGTGCCAGCAGCCAAGGTCAGGGGGAAAAACTGTTTTTT
NA | TRBD1 | TRBJ2-5 | TRBV5-1 | CASSETGGSFQTQYF | TGCGCCAGCAGCGAAACAGGGGGCTCGTTCCAGACCCAGTACTTC